These 27 T cell receptor beta chains were sequenced from one sample in a study of T cell repertoires in cytomegalovirus infection. These receptors are not linked to any known antigen. One entry per CDR3 protein, called by TCRdb with MiXCR from the reads. The sample yields fewer than 850,000 distinct CDR3 sequences, almost 30% seen once. The sample in question was cultured CD8+ T cells from PBMCs, obtained from culture after CMV antigen stimulation. The receptors were gathered from a human donor in good health (CMV status not recorded). Some clones in this sample may be carry-over from other donors' samples.

The J gene is TRBJ1-3, the V gene TRBV4-1; no clear D gene. Germline V lookup: CDR1 MGHRA, CDR2 YSYEKL. V shed 0 bases and J shed 1 base, with 7 bases lying between them. The CDR3 has 15 amino acids. The CDR3 DNA follows: TGCGCCAGCAGCCAAGACCGGACTTCTGGAAACACCATATATTTT. Its translation: CASSQDRTSGNTIYF.

This chain uses TRBV19 with TRBJ2-1, with D perhaps TRBD2 (6 bases). Per the germline V gene, CDR1 is LNHDA and CDR2 is SQIVND (reference sequence). Trimming took off 3 bases at V and 7 bases at J, with 13 bases between the two ends. The CDR3 has 14 amino acids. The CDR3 DNA is TGTGCCAGTAGTATGGGGAGGCAGGTGAATGAGCAGTTCTTC. As protein: CASSMGRQVNEQFF.

This clonotype was picked up many times. The chain combines TRBV7-9 with TRBJ1-1; D remains ambiguous. This CDR3 spans 14 amino acids. Germline assignment: CDR1 SEHNR and CDR2 FQNEAQ (reference sequence). Between the trimmed V and J ends, which lost 6 bases and 1 base, there was a span of 12 bases. The CDR3 sequence: CASSFADKNTEAFF. The DNA of the CDR3 is TGTGCCAGCAGTTTCGCTGACAAGAACACTGAAGCTTTCTTT. Full variable domain (missing parts from reference TRBV7-9 and TRBJ1-1): DTGVSQNPRHKITKRGQNVTFRCDPISEHNRLYWYRQTLGQGPEFLTYFQNEAQLEKSRLLSDRFSAERPKGSFSTLEIQRTEQGDSAMYLCASSFADKNTEAFFGQGTRLTVV.

This clonotype was counted between two and nine times. This chain uses TRBV28 with TRBJ2-1; unclear D gene. CDR3 size: 13 residues. The V and J ends lost 5 bases and 3 bases respectively, with 8 bases between them. Germline lookup yields CDR1 MDHEN and CDR2 SYDVKM. CDR3 in amino acids: CASSGRNYNEQFF. The CDR3 DNA is TGTGCCAGCAGTGGACGGAACTACAATGAGCAGTTCTTC.

This clonotype was seen repeatedly, ten times or more. This chain joins TRBV13 and TRBJ2-7; 7 bases are shared with TRBD2. The V gene's germline CDR1 is PRHDT and CDR2 FYEKMQ (reference sequence). The CDR3 sequence is 14 residues long. J lost 3 bases, V lost 0 bases, and 2 bases had no gene match. The CDR3 is CASSLGRGSYEQYV. The CDR3 nucleotides are TGTGCCAGCAGCTTAGGGCGGGGGAGCTACGAGCAGTACGTC.

CDR3 amino acids: CASSLGGRGYGYTF. DNA for the CDR3: TGTGCCAGCAGCTTAGGAGGCAGGGGCTATGGCTACACCTTC. The V and J genes are TRBV27 and TRBJ1-2; possible D gene TRBD1, 6 bases. CDR3 size: 14 residues. Trimming pared 6 bases from V and 4 bases from J, leaving 15 bases between. CDR1 is MNHEY and CDR2 is SMNVEV in the germline V gene (reference sequence).

This sequence joins TRBV2 and TRBJ2-1, with TRBD2 matching 11 bases. The germline CDR1 and CDR2 sequences are SNHLY and FYNNEI. This CDR3 has 18 amino acids. Trimming at V came to 5 bases and at J to 7 bases, leaving 16 bases not matched to a gene. The CDR3 loop reads CASSPSWNSGGARNEQFF. The CDR3 DNA sequence: TGTGCCAGCAGTCCTTCTTGGAATAGCGGGGGGGCCAGGAATGAGCAGTTCTTC.

The table lists this clonotype with many counts. V usage is TRBV27 and J usage is TRBJ2-7; the D is unclear. The CDR3 is made up of 13 amino acids. Germline V gives CDR1 MNHEY, CDR2 SMNVEV (reference sequence). The germline V and J ends were trimmed by 2 bases and 3 bases, with 8 bases remaining between them. CDR3 loop: CASSLAEDYEQYF. The CDR3 region has the DNA TGTGCCAGCAGTTTAGCAGAGGACTACGAGCAGTACTTC.

The rearrangement joins TRBV2 to TRBJ2-1; no clear D gene. Germline V gene lookup returns CDR1 SNHLY and CDR2 FYNNEI. Deletions cut 3 bases from V and 0 bases from J, with 3 bases between. The CDR3 is 13 amino acids. The CDR3 sequence: CASSDLSYNEQFF. CDR3 coding DNA: TGTGCCAGCAGTGATCTCTCCTACAATGAGCAGTTCTTC.

The chain couples TRBV2 to TRBJ2-6; possibly TRBD2 for D (7 bases). Germline CDR1 and CDR2: SNHLY and FYNNEI. V lost 11 bases to trimming and J lost 1 base, with 12 bases between them. The CDR3 spans 14 residues. CDR3 amino acids: CAPKGGSGANVLTF. The CDR3 DNA follows: TGTGCCCCCAAGGGGGGGTCTGGGGCCAACGTCCTGACTTTC.

This clonotype came up a few times. The chain has TRBV7-2 and TRBJ2-5; tentative D call: TRBD2 (5 bases). V was trimmed by 5 bases and J by 5 bases, leaving 12 bases between them. Germline CDR1 is SGHTA and CDR2 is FQGNSA. This CDR3 region has 13 residues. This CDR3 reads CASSPVDSETQYF. As DNA, the CDR3 is TGTGCCAGCAGCCCCGTGGACTCGGAGACCCAGTACTTC.

This chain connects TRBV7-9 to TRBJ2-2; 10 bases are shared with TRBD1. The V and J ends lost 8 bases and 1 base, in that order; junction bases with no gene match: 7. From germline, CDR1 is SEHNR and CDR2 FQNEAQ (reference sequence). The CDR3 is 16 amino acids. The CDR3 spells CASLRTGGLNTGELFF. The CDR3 bases are TGTGCCAGCTTGCGGACAGGGGGTCTGAACACCGGGGAGCTGTTTTTT.

This sequence joins TRBV12-3 or TRBV12-4 and TRBJ2-3; either TRBD1 or TRBD2 may fit D (6 bases each). The CDR3 has 12 residues. V lost 7 bases to trimming and J lost 6 bases, with 11 bases between them. CDR3 bases: TGTGCCAGCACTGGGGGGCGGGATACGCAGTATTTT. Translating it yields CASTGGRDTQYF.

In regard to this clonotype: The junction differs from germline at one of its ends, possibly a read error. The rearrangement links TRBV5-3 to TRBJ2-1; D remains ambiguous. TRBV5-3 is recorded as an ORF, its role being uncertain. CDR3 length: 12 residues. The CDR3 bases are TGTGCCAGCAGCTCCCTGCGCCCTGAGCAGTTCTTC. Amino acid sequence: CASSSLRPEQFF.

This clonotype was seen many times. The rearrangement links TRBV5-4 to TRBJ1-2; 8 bases fit TRBD1. Germline CDR1 SGHNT, CDR2 YYREEE (reference sequence). After removal of 0 bases from V and 2 bases from J, the junction contained 0 bases not matched to a gene. The CDR3 runs 14 residues. This chain's CDR3 is CASSLDRGNYGYTF. For the CDR3, the DNA is TGTGCCAGCAGCTTGGACAGGGGGAACTATGGCTACACCTTC.

Of note for this clonotype: This may be a read error: a much more frequent sequence differs by one nucleotide. This chain connects TRBV9 to TRBJ1-1; a weak D match, TRBD1 (6 bases). This CDR3 contains 13 residues. Germline-derived CDR1 and CDR2 are SGDLS and YYNGEE. CDR3 protein: CVSSVGGGTEAFF. The CDR3 DNA follows: TGTGTCAGCAGCGTAGGGGGGGGCACTGAAGCTTTCTTT.

J is TRBJ2-5 and V is TRBV4-1; D possibly corresponds to TRBD1 (6 bases). This CDR3 has 16 residues. The germline CDR1 and CDR2 sequences are MGHRA and YSYEKL. V lost 4 bases, J lost 0 bases, and 15 bases lay in between. The CDR3 protein is CASSPPTGWDQETQYF. The CDR3 DNA is TGCGCCAGCAGCCCGCCGACAGGCTGGGACCAAGAGACCCAGTACTTC.

The chain employs TRBV5-6 and TRBJ2-5; 10 positions match TRBD2. The V and J ends lost 0 bases and 5 bases, in that order; junction bases with no gene match: 7. Germline-derived CDR1 and CDR2 are SGHDT and YYEEEE. This CDR3 contains 16 residues. The CDR3 loop reads CASSLAQRGGPETQYF. For the CDR3, the DNA is TGTGCCAGCAGCTTGGCCCAGCGGGGGGGCCCCGAGACCCAGTACTTC.

This chain links TRBV29-1 with TRBJ1-2; D is perhaps TRBD1 (5 bases). This CDR3 spans 14 amino acids. Germline-derived CDR1 and CDR2 are SQVTM and ANQGSEA. The V gene lost 6 bases and the J gene lost 5 bases, with 19 bases spanning the gap. CDR3 coding DNA: TGCAGCGTCCTAATGACCGGGACGGGTTATGGCTACACCTTC. Protein: CSVLMTGTGYGYTF.

V is TRBV12-3 or TRBV12-4 and J is TRBJ1-4, with D unclear. This CDR3 is built from 13 residues. Trimming pared 9 bases from V and 2 bases from J, leaving 10 bases between. As DNA, the CDR3 is TGTGCCAGTATGGGATCCACTAATGAAAAACTGTTTTTT. The encoded protein is CASMGSTNEKLFF.

This rearrangement joins TRBV13 to TRBJ2-7, with D tentatively TRBD1 (6 bases). Germline-derived CDR1 and CDR2 are PRHDT and FYEKMQ (reference sequence). There are 12 residues in the CDR3. The V gene lost 5 bases and the J gene lost 6 bases, with 11 bases spanning the gap. The CDR3 region is CASSQQGTEQYF. CDR3 coding DNA: TGTGCCAGCAGCCAACAGGGAACCGAGCAGTACTTC.

The gene calls are TRBV4-1 and TRBJ1-3; D is possibly TRBD1 (6 bases). The CDR3 consists of 15 residues. Germline lookup yields CDR1 MGHRA and CDR2 YSYEKL. V gave up 1 base and J gave up 2 bases, with 9 bases separating them. The CDR3 region has the DNA TGCGCCAGCAGCCAAGCCGACAGGACTGGAAACACCATATATTTT. Amino acid sequence: CASSQADRTGNTIYF.

This clonotype has a handful of counts. The CDR3 nucleotides are TGTGCCAGCAGTTTATCGGGGGGGTCCAGCCATTCACCCCTCCACTTT. This translates into CASSLSGGSSHSPLHF. The rearrangement joins TRBV27 to TRBJ1-6; a possible D gene is TRBD1 (5 bases). Germline lookup yields CDR1 MNHEY and CDR2 SMNVEV (reference sequence). The CDR3 runs 16 residues. V was cut by 0 bases and J by 8 bases, with 14 bases left in between.

This clonotype came up a few times. The V gene is TRBV7-9, the J gene TRBJ2-7, with 7 bases that match TRBD2. Trimming removed 4 bases from V and 4 bases from J; junction bases left unmatched: 10. CDR1 and CDR2 from the germline V gene are SEHNR and FQNEAQ (reference sequence). This CDR3 has 15 amino acids. The CDR3 here is CASSSASGAGYEQYV. CDR3 DNA: TGTGCCAGCAGCTCCGCTTCGGGAGCGGGGTACGAGCAGTACGTC.

V is TRBV10-2 and J is TRBJ2-7; TRBD2 matches at 8 bases. The germline CDR1 and CDR2 sequences are WSHSY and SAAADI. Trimming cost V 7 bases and J 3 bases; bases outside gene matches: 11. The CDR3 extends over 15 amino acids. This CDR3 reads CASNTGLDTLYEQYV. In DNA, the CDR3 is TGCGCCAGCAATACGGGACTAGATACCCTCTACGAGCAGTACGTC.

The chain joins TRBV4-1 to TRBJ1-1; unclear D gene. Trimming shortened V by 1 base and J by 8 bases, and 11 bases separated the two germline ends. Germline CDR1 and CDR2: MGHRA and YSYEKL. The CDR3 extends over 13 amino acids. The CDR3 here is CASSQGRNPEAFF. In DNA form, the CDR3 reads TGCGCCAGCAGCCAAGGGAGAAACCCAGAAGCTTTCTTT.

The chain employs TRBV7-3 and TRBJ2-3; 8 bases map to TRBD2. The CDR3 is 14 residues long. J gave up 2 bases and V 4 bases, and 2 bases lay outside the gene matches. The germline gives CDR1 SGHTA, CDR2 FQGTGA. As DNA, the CDR3 is TGTGCCAGCAGCTCCGGACTAGCCACAGATACGCAGTATTTT. Translation: CASSSGLATDTQYF.